Below, one T cell receptor (beta chain) is given with its context. PCR was performed a second time for about 7 to 11 cycles using a sample-barcoded 5' primer and a J-beta primer mix. MiXCR, run by TCRdb on the 5' RACE reads, gives a single entry per CDR3 protein. The repertoire holds some 710,000 distinct CDR3 sequences, with about 24% as singletons. This entry belongs to a study of blood T cells in healthy people across ages. CDR1 is DFQATT and CDR2 is SNEGSKA in the germline V gene (reference sequence). CDR3 length: 14 amino acids. Trimming cost V 6 bases and J 1 base; bases outside gene matches: 4.

J is TRBJ2-2 and V is TRBV20-1; 8 nucleotides agree with TRBD2. The sequencing input was blood. The clonotype comes from a man between 70 and 80 years old in good health. This CDR3 reads CSARTSQNTGELFF. The DNA of the CDR3 is TGCAGTGCCCGGACTAGCCAGAACACCGGGGAGCTGTTTTTT.